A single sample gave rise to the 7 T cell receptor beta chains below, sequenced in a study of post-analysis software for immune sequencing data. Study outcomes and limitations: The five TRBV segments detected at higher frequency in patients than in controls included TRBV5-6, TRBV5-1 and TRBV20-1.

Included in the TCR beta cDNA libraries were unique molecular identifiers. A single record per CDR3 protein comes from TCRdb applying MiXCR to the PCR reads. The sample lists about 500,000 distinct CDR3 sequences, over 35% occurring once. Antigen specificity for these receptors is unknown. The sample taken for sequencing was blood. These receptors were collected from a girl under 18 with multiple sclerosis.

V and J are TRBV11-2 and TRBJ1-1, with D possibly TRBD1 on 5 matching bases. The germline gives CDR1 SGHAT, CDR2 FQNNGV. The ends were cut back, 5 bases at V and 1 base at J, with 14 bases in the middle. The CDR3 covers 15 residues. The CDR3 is CASSPAGKGNTEAFF. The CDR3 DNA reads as TGTGCCAGCAGCCCGGCAGGGAAGGGGAACACTGAAGCTTTCTTT.

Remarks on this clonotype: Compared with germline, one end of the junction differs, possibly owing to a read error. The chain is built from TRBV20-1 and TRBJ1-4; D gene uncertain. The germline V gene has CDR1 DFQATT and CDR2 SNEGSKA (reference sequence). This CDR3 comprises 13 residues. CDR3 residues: CSARSATNERLFF. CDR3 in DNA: TGCAGTGCTAGATCCGCAACTAATGAAAGACTGTTTTTT.

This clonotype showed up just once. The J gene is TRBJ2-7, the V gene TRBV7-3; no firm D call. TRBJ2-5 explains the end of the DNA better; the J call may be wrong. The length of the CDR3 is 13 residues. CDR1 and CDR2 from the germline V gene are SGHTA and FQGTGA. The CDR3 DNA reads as TGTGCCAGCAGCTTAAGGGTCTATGAGACCCAGTACTTC. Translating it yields CASSLRVYETQYF.

CDR3: CSAWERQETQYF. DNA of the CDR3: TGCAGTGCGTGGGAGCGGCAAGAGACCCAGTACTTC. The rearrangement uses TRBV20-1 and TRBJ2-5; maybe TRBD2 (5 bases). The length of the CDR3 is 12 residues. Trimming removed 6 bases at V and 2 bases at J, with 10 bases between. Germline assignment: CDR1 DFQATT and CDR2 SNEGSKA (reference sequence).

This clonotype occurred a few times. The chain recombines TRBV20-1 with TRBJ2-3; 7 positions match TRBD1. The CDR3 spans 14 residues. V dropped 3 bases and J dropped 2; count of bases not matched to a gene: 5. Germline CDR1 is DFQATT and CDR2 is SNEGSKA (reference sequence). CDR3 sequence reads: CSASTGANTDTQYF. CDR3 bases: TGCAGTGCTAGTACAGGGGCAAACACAGATACGCAGTATTTT.

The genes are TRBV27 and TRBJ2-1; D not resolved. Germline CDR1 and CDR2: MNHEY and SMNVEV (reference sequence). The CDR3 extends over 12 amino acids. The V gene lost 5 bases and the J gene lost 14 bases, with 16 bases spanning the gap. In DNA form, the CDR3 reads TGTGCCAGCAGTCCCAATACTTTAAACGAGTTCTTC. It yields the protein CASSPNTLNEFF.

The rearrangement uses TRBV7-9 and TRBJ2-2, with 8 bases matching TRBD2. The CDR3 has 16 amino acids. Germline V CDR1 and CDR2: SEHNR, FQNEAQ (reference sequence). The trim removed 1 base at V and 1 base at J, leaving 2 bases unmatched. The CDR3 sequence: CASSLVLAVNTGELFF. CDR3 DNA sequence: TGTGCCAGCAGCTTAGTACTAGCGGTGAACACCGGGGAGCTGTTTTTT.